The sequence of this T cell receptor beta chain was determined in a study of blood T cell repertoires in COVID-19 (dated by TCRdb to the early 2020s). Background for the entire study: The collaborator samples originated in the United States, Italy and Spain and spanned the acute and convalescent phases of COVID-19. The prospective study material was composed of cDNA or gDNA derived from T cells, B-cell-depleted T cells, or PBMCs. Samples came from the ongoing ImmuneRACE study (first 160 participants) plus 1,254 subjects from 6 global collaborators. Where available, HLA class I and class II types were taken from metadata supplied by the sample provider and were not determined by assay-based typing. The repertoires were released in a freely available public database meant as a resource for research on the immune response to SARS-CoV-2. Subjects who had been exposed to COVID-19, were actively infected with it, or had recovered from it provided the deeply sampled blood TCRbeta repertoires that made up the dataset. A de-identified subject ID, COVID-19 status, age in years and sex were almost always included in the sample metadata.

Paper-wide results and their limitations: The quantity of clinical and demographic metadata differed by source and by participant and was supplied without curation.

The collaborating institutions used their own protocols to collect whole blood in K2EDTA tubes. For TCRbeta analysis, collaborators shipped samples as frozen whole blood, isolated PBMCs, or DNA extracted from either of those sample types. The germline V gene specifies KGHDR as CDR1 and SFDVKD as CDR2. The CDR3 sequence holds 15 residues, the cysteine and phenylalanine included. Of the read, only the CDR3 DNA is kept; its 45 bases are in frame from base 1. The germline ends are 13 bases apart after V is trimmed by 5 bases and J by 3 bases. TCRbeta CDR3 regions were amplified from genomic DNA using the immunoSEQ Assay, a bias-controlled multiplex PCR. Per the authors' processing: Within the assay, amplification of reference gene primers was used to estimate how many nucleated cells each sample contained. To quantify the absolute abundance of each unique TCRbeta CDR3 rearrangement, sequence reads were collapsed and filtered. For each sample, productive Simpson clonality was calculated as the square root of Simpson's diversity index over productive rearrangements. TCRdb mirrors the immuneACCESS table, restricted to in-frame sequences. Some clones are absent from its copies; in checked studies, under half trace to an unresolved V gene, and the reason for the others is unknown. That table supplies the V and J calls and clone size; D and trimming were determined from the DNA. This sample gives about 88,000 clones in total; over 65% of them show up just once. The ten top clones hold roughly 15% of the sample.

Note on this clone: Its antigen remains unidentified. It has no much larger one-base neighbor in the sample; base qualities were not kept.

The chain links TRBV24-1 with TRBJ1-5, and the D gene may be TRBD1, 6 bases matching. Sample: peripheral blood. This clonotype was obtained from a woman aged 70-85 years with acute or convalescent COVID-19. DNA sequence: TGTGCCACCAGTGCAGTGGGGGCTCCCAATCAGCCCCAGCATTTT. Its translation is CATSAVGAPNQPQHF.